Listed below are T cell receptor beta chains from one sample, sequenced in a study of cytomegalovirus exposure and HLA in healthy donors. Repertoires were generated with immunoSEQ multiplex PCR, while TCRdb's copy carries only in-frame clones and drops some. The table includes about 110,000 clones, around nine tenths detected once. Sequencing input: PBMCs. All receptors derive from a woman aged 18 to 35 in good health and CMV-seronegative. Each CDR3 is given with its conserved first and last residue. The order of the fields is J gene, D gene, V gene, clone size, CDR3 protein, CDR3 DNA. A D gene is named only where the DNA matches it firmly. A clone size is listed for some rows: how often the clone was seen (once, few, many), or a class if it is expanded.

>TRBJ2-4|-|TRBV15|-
CATSRLGQPVAKNIQYF
TGTGCCACCAGCAGACTAGGACAGCCTGTAGCCAAAAACATTCAGTACTTC
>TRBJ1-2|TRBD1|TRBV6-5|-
CASSWDRRRGGYTF
TGTGCCAGCAGTTGGGACAGGAGGCGAGGGGGCTACACCTTC
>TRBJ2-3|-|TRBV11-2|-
CASRLTDTQYF
TGTGCCAGCAGACTTACAGATACGCAGTATTTT
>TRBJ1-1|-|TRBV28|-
CASSLLNPGEAFF
TGTGCCAGCAGTCTCCTCAATCCAGGAGAAGCTTTCTTT
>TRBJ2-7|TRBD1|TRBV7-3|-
CASSPPQDRPSYEQYF
TGTGCCAGCAGCCCCCCCCAGGACAGGCCCTCCTACGAGCAGTACTTC
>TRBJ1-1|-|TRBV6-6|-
CASSYRGGTEAFF
TGTGCCAGCAGTTACAGGGGTGGCACTGAAGCTTTCTTT
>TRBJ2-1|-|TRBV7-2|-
CASSPGWGEKSYNEQFF
TGTGCCAGCAGCCCCGGCTGGGGGGAGAAGTCCTACAATGAGCAGTTCTTC
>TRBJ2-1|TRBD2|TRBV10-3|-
CAISEWSGTSSGEQFF
TGTGCCATCAGTGAATGGAGCGGGACTAGTTCTGGGGAGCAGTTCTTC
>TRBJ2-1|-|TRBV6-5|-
CASGRQSSYNEQFF
TGTGCCAGCGGAAGACAGAGCTCCTACAATGAGCAGTTCTTC
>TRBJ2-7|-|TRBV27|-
CASSFQGIGYEQYF
TGTGCCAGCAGTTTCCAGGGTATAGGCTACGAGCAGTACTTC
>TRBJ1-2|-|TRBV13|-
CASSPMGGRGYGYTF
TGTGCCAGCAGCCCTATGGGAGGGCGCGGCTATGGCTACACCTTC
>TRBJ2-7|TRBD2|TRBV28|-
CASSLFTGGLSYEQYF
TGTGCCAGCAGTTTATTTACGGGAGGCCTCTCCTACGAGCAGTACTTC
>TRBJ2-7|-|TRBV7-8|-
CASSLVGVGEQHF
TGTGCCAGCAGCTTAGTGGGAGTGGGCGAGCAGCACTTC
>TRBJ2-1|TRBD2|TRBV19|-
CASETSMVSNEQFF
TGTGCCAGTGAGACTAGCATGGTGAGCAATGAGCAGTTCTTC
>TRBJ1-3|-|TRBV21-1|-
CASSKEQHSSGNTIYF
TGTGCCAGCAGCAAAGAACAGCATAGCTCTGGAAACACCATATATTTT
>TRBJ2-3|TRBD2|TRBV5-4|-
CASRSGGPTDTQYF
TGTGCCAGCCGGAGCGGGGGGCCCACAGATACGCAGTATTTT
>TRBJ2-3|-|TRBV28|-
CASSPHQGQNTQYF
TGTGCCAGCAGCCCTCACCAAGGACAAAATACGCAGTATTTT
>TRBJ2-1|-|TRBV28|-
CASRPQAGSPGSEQFF
TGTGCCAGCAGACCGCAAGCCGGGTCCCCTGGCAGTGAGCAGTTCTTC
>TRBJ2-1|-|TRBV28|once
CASSLLIGDSYNEQFF
TGTGCCAGCAGTTTACTGATCGGTGATTCCTACAATGAGCAGTTCTTC